The clone carrying this TCR beta chain was counted only a few times. The target antigen is unknown. This entry comes from a study of response to subunit inactivated influenza vaccine. TCRdb re-called the RT-PCR reads through MiXCR, storing one row per CDR3 protein. This sample has 500,000 to 550,000 distinct CDR3 sequences, with under 8.5% found just once. Germline V gene lookup returns CDR1 SEHNR and CDR2 FQNEAQ (reference sequence). Trimming removed 2 bases from V and 0 bases from J, with 10 bases in between. CDR3 size: 15 residues. General study findings and limits: Every seasonal influenza vaccination brings in few new T cells, the authors suggested.

The origin of this receptor is a man aged 50-75 years who received an inactivated influenza vaccine. The V gene is TRBV7-9, the J gene TRBJ1-1; D remains unclear. The input for sequencing was PBMCs from blood, taken 23 months after vaccination. CDR3 in amino acids: CASSLSRTMNTEAFF. The CDR3 DNA sequence: TGTGCCAGCAGCTTAAGCAGGACCATGAACACTGAAGCTTTCTTT.